These T cell receptor beta chains were read from a single sample in a study of blood T cell repertoires in COVID-19. Produced via immunoSEQ multiplex PCR; TCRdb's table is partial and in-frame only. The data show fewer than 500,000 clones, around 89% seen once. Sequencing was performed on PBMCs or T cells enriched from blood (not recorded which). The receptors originated from a woman aged 30 to 39 with acute COVID-19. Both conserved end residues are part of each CDR3. A D gene is named only where the DNA matches it firmly. Some rows mark clone size as missing; the rest say once, few, many or name a class of expanded clone.

abundance	d_gene	j_gene	v_gene	CDR3aa	CDR3nt
NA	TRBD2	TRBJ2-7	TRBV7-9	CASSSRRGAGLPYEQYF	TGTGCCAGCAGCTCCCGGCGGGGAGCGGGACTACCTTACGAGCAGTACTTC
NA	TRBD2	TRBJ2-1	TRBV7-2	CASSIRRTSGSHNEQFF	TGTGCCAGCAGCATCCGTCGCACTAGCGGGTCTCACAATGAGCAGTTCTTC
NA	NA	TRBJ2-7	TRBV5-1	CASSFSPLRGGEQYF	TGCGCCAGCAGTTTTTCCCCCCTTAGGGGGGGAGAGCAGTACTTC
once	NA	TRBJ2-7	TRBV13	CASSPQRYSYEQYF	TGTGCCAGCAGTCCCCAGCGTTACTCCTACGAGCAGTACTTC
NA	TRBD1	TRBJ1-5	TRBV7-6	CASSLVPRDRGYYSNQPQHF	TGTGCCAGCAGCTTAGTTCCGAGGGACAGGGGATATTATAGCAATCAGCCCCAGCATTTT
NA	TRBD2	TRBJ2-3	TRBV28	CASTASGETDTQYF	TGTGCCAGCACGGCTAGCGGGGAAACAGATACGCAGTATTTT
NA	TRBD2	TRBJ2-3	TRBV3-1/TRBV3-2	CASSQDLGTNTDTQYF	TGTGCCAGCAGCCAAGATCTCGGGACTAACACAGATACGCAGTATTTT
NA	TRBD2	TRBJ2-4	TRBV4-1	CASSQNSGGNIQYF	TGCGCCAGCAGCCAAAATAGCGGGGGAAACATTCAGTACTTC
NA	NA	TRBJ2-7	TRBV7-8	CASSLGNGGALDEQYF	TGTGCCAGCAGCTTAGGTAATGGGGGCGCTTTGGACGAGCAGTACTTC
NA	TRBD2	TRBJ2-6	TRBV19	CASSIGLAGANVLTF	TGTGCCAGTAGTATAGGACTAGCGGGGGCCAACGTCCTGACTTTC
few	TRBD2	TRBJ2-4	TRBV7-2	CASSSGLAGGLAKNIQYF	TGTGCCAGCAGCTCAGGACTAGCGGGGGGGCTAGCCAAAAACATTCAGTACTTC
NA	NA	TRBJ2-7	TRBV7-8	CAAGWSYEQYF	TGTGCCGCGGGGTGGTCTTACGAGCAGTACTTC
NA	NA	TRBJ2-7	TRBV2	CASRNDRDTYF	TGTGCCAGCAGAAATGACCGGGACACTTACTTC
few	NA	TRBJ2-7	TRBV11-1	CASSLFAGSEQYF	TGTGCCAGCAGCTTATTTGCGGGTAGCGAGCAGTACTTC
NA	TRBD1	TRBJ1-6	TRBV30	CAWKTGGNSPLHF	TGTGCCTGGAAGACAGGGGGGAATTCACCCCTCCACTTT
NA	NA	TRBJ2-7	TRBV2	CASSETGSTYEQYF	TGTGCCAGCAGTGAAACGGGTTCAACCTACGAGCAGTACTTC
NA	TRBD2	TRBJ2-3	TRBV10-1	CASSERLAVPDTQYF	TGCGCCAGCAGTGAAAGACTAGCGGTTCCAGATACGCAGTATTTT
NA	NA	TRBJ2-7	TRBV19	CASSPKRTSYEQYF	TGTGCCAGCAGCCCCAAGCGGACGTCCTACGAGCAGTACTTC
NA	NA	TRBJ2-3	TRBV7-8	CASSPNTDTQYF	TGTGCCAGCAGCCCCAACACAGATACGCAGTATTTT
NA	NA	TRBJ1-4	TRBV5-6	CASSFLGPEAGLFF	TGTGCCAGCAGTTTCTTAGGGCCGGAAGCGGGACTGTTTTTT
NA	TRBD2	TRBJ2-3	TRBV10-3	CAIRVAGGTDTQYF	TGTGCCATCAGGGTAGCGGGGGGGACAGATACGCAGTATTTT
NA	TRBD1	TRBJ1-1	TRBV27	CASSLTGVNTEAFF	TGTGCCAGCAGTTTAACAGGGGTGAACACTGAAGCTTTCTTT
once	TRBD1	TRBJ1-1	TRBV20-1	CSASFGRDRGAFF	TGCAGTGCTAGTTTCGGACGAGACAGGGGAGCTTTCTTT
NA	NA	TRBJ1-1	TRBV9	CASSPSGTTTEAFF	TGTGCCAGCAGCCCAAGCGGGACAACGACTGAAGCTTTCTTT
NA	NA	TRBJ1-2	TRBV3-1/TRBV3-2	CASSQEPEGLYGYTF	TGTGCCAGCAGCCAAGAACCGGAGGGACTCTATGGCTACACCTTC
NA	TRBD1	TRBJ1-6	TRBV10-2	CASSESDRLGGSPLHF	TGCGCCAGCAGTGAGTCGGACAGGTTAGGAGGTTCACCCCTCCACTTT
NA	NA	TRBJ2-7	TRBV11-1	CASSLDAGVGTYEQYF	TGTGCCAGCAGCTTAGATGCAGGGGTTGGAACCTACGAGCAGTACTTC
NA	NA	TRBJ2-3	TRBV3-1/TRBV3-2	CASSRVPGTSTDTQYF	TGTGCCAGCAGCCGCGTGCCGGGAACCAGCACAGATACGCAGTATTTT
once	NA	TRBJ1-2	TRBV19	CASSIVGGSGGYTF	TGTGCCAGTAGTATAGTCGGAGGAAGTGGGGGCTACACCTTC
NA	NA	TRBJ2-1	TRBV7-2	CASSLGSAGNNEQFF	TGTGCCAGCAGCTTAGGGTCCGCGGGGAACAATGAGCAGTTCTTC
few	TRBD1	TRBJ2-7	TRBV6-2/TRBV6-3	CASSYPGQSVGF	TGTGCCAGCAGTTATCCGGGACAGTCTGTCGGATTC